Following are 19 T cell receptor beta chains from one sample sequenced in a study of blood T cell repertoires in COVID-19. Produced via immunoSEQ multiplex PCR; TCRdb's table is partial and in-frame only. The profile covers about 260,000 clones, with approximately 90% appearing a single time and 2% to 2.5% taken by the ten largest. The sample taken for sequencing was peripheral blood. The receptors here all came from a woman aged 45 to 65 who had recovered from COVID-19.

The CDR3 region has the DNA TGTGCCAGCAGCCCCAATCGGTTTTCGACAGGGGAGGCCTATGGCTACACCTTC. It yields the protein CASSPNRFSTGEAYGYTF. The rearrangement joins TRBV6-2 or TRBV6-3 to TRBJ1-2; 8 positions agree with TRBD1. V lost 6 bases, J lost 4 bases, and 19 bases stayed unmatched. There are 18 residues in the CDR3. Germline V gene data show CDR1 as MNHEY and CDR2 as SVGEGT.

This clone was counted a few times. The rearrangement joins TRBV19 to TRBJ2-7; TRBD1 matches 9 bases. V was pared by 5 bases and J by 7 bases, with 12 bases of the junction left unmatched. CDR1 LNHDA and CDR2 SQIVND come from the germline V gene (reference sequence). CDR3 length: 15 amino acids. This CDR3 is CASSQPGQGRGEQYF. The CDR3 DNA follows: TGTGCCAGTAGTCAACCGGGACAGGGTAGAGGTGAGCAGTACTTC.

This chain joins TRBV27 and TRBJ1-2; no clear D. Trimming stripped 5 bases from V and 8 bases from J, with 15 bases between. The CDR3 covers 13 residues. CDR1 is MNHEY and CDR2 is SMNVEV in the germline V gene (reference sequence). The CDR3 nucleotides are TGTGCCAGCAGTGAGTACGGGGTCCGCGGCTACACCTTC. Translation: CASSEYGVRGYTF.

The CDR3 DNA is TGTGCCAGCAGCTTCGGCGGGAGGGGGCTAGAGACCCAGTACTTC. This translates into CASSFGGRGLETQYF. The gene calls are TRBV11-2 and TRBJ2-5; TRBD2 matches at 9 bases. V trimming: 3 bases; J trimming: 4 bases; junction bases outside the gene matches: 6. Germline loops: CDR1 SGHAT, CDR2 FQNNGV. There are 15 residues in the CDR3.

This clone appeared a few times. The genes are TRBV5-1 and TRBJ1-1; 10 positions agree with TRBD1. CDR3 length: 21 residues. CDR1 is SGHRS, CDR2 YFSETQ, per germline. J was trimmed by 1 base and V by 2 bases; bases with no gene match: 20. CDR3 region: CASSLFPREIARTGGNTEAFF. As DNA, the CDR3 is TGCGCCAGCAGCTTATTTCCCCGCGAGATCGCCCGGACAGGGGGGAACACTGAAGCTTTCTTT.

The V gene is TRBV21-1, the J gene TRBJ1-5; the table names TRBD1, a call not compared with the DNA. TRBV21-1 is reported as a pseudogene. The length of the CDR3 is 12 residues. CDR3: CASIRDIRPQHF. CDR3 sequence (DNA): TGTGCCAGCATCCGGGACATCCGGCCCCAGCATTTT.

CDR3 DNA sequence: TGTGCCAGCAGCCCGAGACAGGGGGCGGGCCAGCCCCAGCATTTT. Protein sequence: CASSPRQGAGQPQHF. This chain links TRBV7-8 with TRBJ1-5; 10 positions agree with TRBD1. The CDR3 loop spans 15 amino acids. Per the germline V gene, CDR1 is SGHVS and CDR2 is FQNEAQ. Trimming took 5 bases from V and 7 from J; bases not matched to a gene: 8. The variable domain in full, completed from reference TRBV7-8 and TRBJ1-5, reads GAGVSQSPRYKVAKRGQDVALRCDPISGHVSLFWYQQALGQGPEFLTYFQNEAQLDKSGLPSDRFFAERPEGSVSTLKIQRTQQEDSAVYLCASSPRQGAGQPQHFGDGTRLSIL.

J is TRBJ2-2 and V is TRBV7-9; 7 bases agree with TRBD1. Germline loops: CDR1 SEHNR, CDR2 FQNEAQ (reference sequence). This CDR3 is 15 amino acids long. The junction had 3 bases not matched to a gene; V was cut back by 3 bases and J by 2 bases. The CDR3 DNA follows: TGTGCCAGCAGCTTTGGACAGGTTAACACCGGGGAGCTGTTTTTT. Amino acids: CASSFGQVNTGELFF.

The chain's CDR3 is CASSPYRGTAPNYGYTF. CDR3 sequence (DNA): TGTGCCAGCAGTCCATACCGCGGGACAGCACCTAACTATGGCTACACCTTC. This rearrangement joins TRBV27 to TRBJ1-2, with 7 bases aligning to TRBD1. Looked up from germline, CDR1 is MNHEY and CDR2 is SMNVEV (reference sequence). This CDR3 has 17 amino acids. With 5 bases clipped from V and 0 bases from J, the junction kept 12 bases outside the gene matches.

The V call is TRBV7-2, the J call TRBJ1-5, with D unclear. The CDR3 has 15 amino acids. Germline loops: CDR1 SGHTA, CDR2 FQGNSA. The ends were cut back, 1 base at V and 0 bases at J, with 7 bases in the middle. For the CDR3, the DNA is TGTGCCAGCAGCTTAGTGGCAGATAGCAATCAGCCCCAGCATTTT. It encodes CASSLVADSNQPQHF. Using reference TRBV7-2 and TRBJ1-5 for the parts outside the CDR3, the full variable domain is GAGVSQSPSNKVTEKGKDVELRCDPISGHTALYWYRQSLGQGLEFLIYFQGNSAPDKSGLPSDRFSAERTGGSVSTLTIQRTQQEDSAVYLCASSLVADSNQPQHFGDGTRLSIL.

V usage is TRBV25-1 and J usage is TRBJ1-4; 9 bases agree with TRBD1. The germline V gene has CDR1 MGHDK and CDR2 SYGVNS. Losses at the gene ends were 6 bases for V and 7 bases for J; bases not matched to a gene: 9. The CDR3 length is 15 residues. CDR3 in amino acids: CASSLPGTGLEKLFF. The CDR3, as DNA: TGTGCCAGCAGCCTACCCGGGACAGGGCTTGAAAAACTGTTTTTT.

The V call is TRBV21-1, the J call TRBJ1-2; TRBD1, the table's D call, was not compared with the DNA. TRBV21-1 constitutes a pseudogene. The CDR3 is 15 amino acids. CDR3 amino acids: CASSKPSRQGNGYTF. The CDR3 DNA is TGTGCCAGCAGCAAACCTTCTAGACAGGGGAATGGCTACACCTTC.

The chain has TRBV29-1 and TRBJ1-1; the D is unclear. The germline gives CDR1 SQVTM, CDR2 ANQGSEA. CDR3 size: 13 residues. Trimming took off 1 base at V and 0 bases at J, with 6 bases between the two ends. CDR3 sequence: CSVEGQMNTEAFF. In DNA, the CDR3 is TGCAGCGTTGAAGGGCAGATGAACACTGAAGCTTTCTTT.

This chain links TRBV5-1 with TRBJ1-2, with 8 bases aligning to TRBD1. V was clipped by 4 bases and J by 7 bases; unmatched bases: 12. Germline-derived CDR1 and CDR2 are SGHRS and YFSETQ. The CDR3 has 15 amino acids. Here the CDR3 reads CASSPQGGPVGGYTF. The DNA of the CDR3 is TGCGCCAGCAGCCCACAGGGGGGCCCCGTAGGTGGCTACACCTTC. The variable domain in full, with the rest retrieved from reference TRBV5-1 and TRBJ1-2, is KAGVTQTPRYLIKTRGQQVTLSCSPISGHRSVSWYQQTPGQGLQFLFEYFSETQRNKGNFPGRFSGRQFSNSRSEMNVSTLELGDSALYLCASSPQGGPVGGYTFGSGTRLTVV.

This chain uses TRBV28 with TRBJ2-2; D call uncertain. The V gene lost 3 bases and the J gene lost 4 bases, with 12 bases spanning the gap. Germline assignment: CDR1 MDHEN and CDR2 SYDVKM. The CDR3 has 15 amino acids. CDR3 sequence (DNA): TGTGCCAGCAGTTTCACCCAGGCACTCACCGGGGAGCTGTTTTTT. Its translation is CASSFTQALTGELFF.

This clone was observed a single time. The V gene is TRBV20-1, the J gene TRBJ2-3, with 7 bases aligning to TRBD2. CDR3 length: 12 residues. Per germline, CDR1 DFQATT and CDR2 SNEGSKA (reference sequence). J lost 4 bases, V lost 3 bases, and 1 base had no gene match. Here the CDR3 reads CSASTSADTQYF. The CDR3 DNA sequence: TGCAGTGCTAGTACTAGCGCAGATACGCAGTATTTT.

This clone was seen just once. The chain carries TRBV6-6 and TRBJ2-7, with 10 bases fitting TRBD1. This CDR3 has 16 amino acids. Germline CDR1 reads MNHNY; CDR2 reads SVGAGI (reference sequence). V shed 6 bases and J 0 bases; nucleotides not matched to a gene: 8. The CDR3 DNA follows: TGTGCCAGCAGCCCTGCCGGGACAGGGGTCTCCTACGAGCAGTACTTC. Encoded protein: CASSPAGTGVSYEQYF.

V gene TRBV30 combines with J gene TRBJ2-5; 10 bases fit TRBD1. V shed 8 bases, J shed 7 bases, and the junction held 10 bases outside the gene matches. This CDR3 spans 13 amino acids. The V gene's germline CDR1 is GTSNPN and CDR2 SVGIG (reference sequence). The CDR3 DNA sequence: TGTGCCCTCACTCCGGGGACAGGGGTGACCCAGTACTTC. It encodes CALTPGTGVTQYF.

J is TRBJ2-1 and V is TRBV30; no clear D. With 0 bases removed from V and 5 bases from J, the gap between germline ends came to 11 bases. The CDR3 sequence is 14 residues long. Germline CDR1 GTSNPN, CDR2 SVGIG (reference sequence). CDR3 DNA sequence: TGTGCCTGGAGTGTGTGGCCTGCCCACAATGAGCAGTTCTTC. Translating gives CAWSVWPAHNEQFF.